The 5 T cell receptor beta chains below were found in one sample sequenced in a study of T cell changes during pregnancy in multiple sclerosis. Assay: immunoSEQ multiplex PCR; the TCRdb copy retains only in-frame clones and omits some. The repertoire holds roughly 40,000 clones, roughly 92% seen once, with 0.75% to 0.85% in the top ten. The material was CD4+ T cells from peripheral blood mononuclear cells, obtained before pregnancy. The receptors stem from a female donor with multiple sclerosis, enrolled in a pregnancy study.

The J gene is TRBJ2-1, the V gene TRBV28, with D unclear. This CDR3 contains 13 residues. Between the trimmed V and J ends, which lost 1 base and 4 bases, there was a span of 5 bases. CDR1 and CDR2 from the germline V gene are MDHEN and SYDVKM. CDR3 region: CASSLSVYNEQFF. As DNA, the CDR3 is TGTGCCAGCAGTTTATCTGTGTACAATGAGCAGTTCTTC.

The rearrangement links TRBV7-2 to TRBJ2-3; 11 bases agree with TRBD2. The germline gives CDR1 SGHTA, CDR2 FQGNSA. The CDR3 extends over 17 amino acids. V lost 4 bases and J lost 0; bases outside the gene matches: 6. This chain's CDR3 is CASSSGTSGRSTDTQYF. The CDR3 DNA is TGTGCCAGCAGCTCAGGGACTAGCGGCAGAAGCACAGATACGCAGTATTTT.

The chain recombines TRBV5-5 with TRBJ2-1; a possible D gene is TRBD1 (6 bases). The CDR3 sequence is 15 residues long. In germline, CDR1 is SGHKS, CDR2 YYEKEE (reference sequence). V was shortened by 1 base and J by 5 bases, with 13 bases between the two germline ends. CDR3 in amino acids: CASSLLGARNNEQFF. The CDR3 DNA follows: TGTGCCAGCAGCTTGTTGGGGGCGCGGAACAATGAGCAGTTCTTC.

The rearrangement links TRBV10-3 to TRBJ2-2, with TRBD2 matching 8 bases. The junction had 2 bases not matched to a gene; V was cut back by 2 bases and J by 6 bases. Germline V gives CDR1 ENHRY, CDR2 SYGVKD. The CDR3 loop spans 14 amino acids. CDR3 loop: CAISEREGSGELFF. In DNA form, the CDR3 reads TGTGCCATCAGTGAGCGGGAGGGCTCCGGGGAGCTGTTTTTT.

The rearrangement links TRBV7-2 to TRBJ2-7; a weak D match, TRBD2 (5 bases). V lost 2 bases and J lost 1, with 9 bases in between. The CDR3 contains 14 residues. The germline V gene encodes CDR1 SGHTA and CDR2 FQGNSA. CDR3 DNA: TGTGCCAGCAGCTTACCGGCGGGTTCCTACGAGCAGTACTTC. This translates into CASSLPAGSYEQYF.